Here is one TCR beta chain with its context. This CDR3 region has 16 residues. Germline CDR1 is PRHDT and CDR2 is FYEKMQ (reference sequence). V was clipped by 6 bases and J by 3 bases, with 17 bases between them. Data came from immunoSEQ multiplex PCR; TCRdb stores just in-frame clones and leaves some out. Of 250,000 or so clones in the sample, approximately 84% were seen once. This entry is derived from a study of blood T cell repertoires in COVID-19. For the study at large: Samples taken during acute and convalescent COVID-19 were collected in the United States, Italy and Spain.

The V gene is TRBV13, the J gene TRBJ2-2; D perhaps matches TRBD1 (5 bases). This clonotype originated in a woman between 50 and 59 years old who had been exposed to COVID-19. Sequenced: PBMCs or T cells enriched from blood (not recorded which). Here the CDR3 reads CASSRIPPGYTGELFF. The CDR3, as DNA: TGTGCCAGCAGTCGCATTCCCCCAGGGTACACCGGGGAGCTGTTTTTT.